This TCR beta chain was sequenced for a study of neurological immune-mediated disorders. In this sample, this clonotype turned up many times. The V gene's germline CDR1 is SGHRS and CDR2 YFSETQ. The CDR3 is 13 residues long. Trimming removed 5 bases from V and 3 bases from J, with 9 bases in between. TCRdb independently ran MiXCR on the 5' RACE reads; one entry per CDR3 protein. The sample consists of about 46,000 distinct CDR3 sequences, around 1.9% of them appearing once. This receptor was obtained from a woman aged 40 to 50 with multiple sclerosis. The rearrangement joins TRBV5-1 to TRBJ1-5; D is undetermined. Sequencing input: PBMCs. The CDR3 DNA reads TGCGCCAGCAGATCGTCTCCCAATCAGCCCCAGCATTTT. Residues: CASRSSPNQPQHF.